This TCR beta chain was profiled in a study of monozygotic twins with inflammatory bowel disease. Study-wide findings and caveats: The study found lower TCRbeta diversity (inverse Simpson) in IBD patients than in healthy co-twins.

Total RNA input per TCR library was roughly 3,800 ng. No DNA is given; TCRdb re-called the 5' RACE reads and lists each CDR3 protein once. Its listing shows more than 300,000 distinct CDR3 sequences. As regards this clonotype: Its antigen is still unknown.

Per the germline V gene, CDR1 is ENHRY and CDR2 is SYGVKD. The CDR3 spans 16 residues. The sequenced material came from blood. The J gene is TRBJ2-3, the V gene TRBV10-3; the TCRdb call, TRBD2, lacks DNA for checking. This receptor was identified in a human donor with ulcerative colitis or Crohn's disease, or a healthy co-twin of an affected twin (not recorded which). The CDR3 loop is CAISAAGTTRTDTQYF.